Listed below are T cell receptor beta chains from one sample, sequenced in a study of blood T cell repertoires in COVID-19. Generated by immunoSEQ multiplex PCR, the TCRdb table keeps only in-frame clones and is missing some. The top ten hold about 25% of the sample, which has tens of thousands of clones, roughly 86% seen once. Material: peripheral blood. These receptors were collected from a human donor in a cohort sampled during active COVID-19. CDR3s include the opening cysteine and the closing phenylalanine or tryptophan. A D gene is named only where the DNA matches it firmly. Where a row states a size, it is once, few, many or the class of an expanded clone; other rows omit it.

NA,15,TRBV7-9,TRBJ1-1,NA,TGTGCCAGCAGCTTACAAGGCGGGGCTAACACTGAAGCTTTCTTT,CASSLQGGANTEAFF
NA,17,TRBV7-6,TRBJ2-1,TRBD2,TGTGCCGTCGGGGCCGTTAGCGGGAGCTCTTTCTACAATGAGCAGTTCTTC,CAVGAVSGSSFYNEQFF
NA,15,TRBV9,TRBJ2-1,NA,TGTGCCAGCAGCGTAGGAGGCGGAACCTACAATGAGCAGTTCTTC,CASSVGGGTYNEQFF
NA,17,TRBV19,TRBJ2-5,TRBD1,TGTGCCAGTAGTTCGATCCGGGACAGGGAGCGAGGTGAGACCCAGTACTTC,CASSSIRDRERGETQYF
NA,17,TRBV7-9,TRBJ2-1,TRBD2,TGTGCCAGCAGCTTAGGAAGCGGGAGGGTCTCCTACAATGAGCAGTTCTTC,CASSLGSGRVSYNEQFF
NA,13,TRBV19,TRBJ2-2,TRBD2,TGTGCCAGTATAGGACTAGGGGCCGGGGAGCTGTTTTTT,CASIGLGAGELFF
NA,15,TRBV9,TRBJ2-7,TRBD2,TGTGCCAGCAGCGTAGTAGCGGGACCATCCTACGAGCAGTACTTC,CASSVVAGPSYEQYF
NA,14,TRBV6-5,TRBJ2-7,TRBD2,TGTGCCAGCACTCGGACTAGCGGGAACTACGAGCAGTACTTC,CASTRTSGNYEQYF
NA,13,TRBV11-2,TRBJ1-1,TRBD1,TGTGCCAGCAGCCCCGGGACAGGCACTGAAGCTTTCTTT,CASSPGTGTEAFF
NA,14,TRBV30,TRBJ2-1,NA,TGTGCCTGGAGTGTACTTGGGGCTTACAATGAGCAGTTCTTC,CAWSVLGAYNEQFF
once,15,TRBV3-1/TRBV3-2,TRBJ2-5,TRBD1,TGTGCCAGCAGCCAAGAGACAGGGGGCGAAGAGACCCAGTACTTC,CASSQETGGEETQYF
NA,13,TRBV11-3,TRBJ2-1,NA,TGTGCCAGCAGCCCCTATCCTACGGATGAGCAGTTCTTC,CASSPYPTDEQFF
few,15,TRBV4-2,TRBJ2-7,NA,TGTGCCAGCAGCCAAGCGGGCAGGACTCCCTACGAGCAGTACTTC,CASSQAGRTPYEQYF
NA,11,TRBV6-5,TRBJ2-7,TRBD2,TGTGCCCTTCGGGGGGGGCACGAGCAGTACTTC,CALRGGHEQYF
NA,15,TRBV11-2,TRBJ2-1,TRBD2,TGTGCCAGCAGCTTAGGGCGGGGGGGCCCCAATGAGCAGTTCTTC,CASSLGRGGPNEQFF
NA,13,TRBV30,TRBJ2-1,NA,TGTGCCTGGAGATACACCGGGATTCTTGAGCAGTTCTTC,CAWRYTGILEQFF
few,13,TRBV3-1/TRBV3-2,TRBJ2-7,TRBD2,TGTGCCAGCAGCCAAGGGACTAGCCGCGAGCAGTACTTC,CASSQGTSREQYF
NA,17,TRBV7-2,TRBJ2-1,TRBD2,TGTGCCAGCAGCCTACAGGCGGGAGGCCCCCCCTACAATGAGCAGTTCTTC,CASSLQAGGPPYNEQFF
NA,13,TRBV5-6,TRBJ2-5,NA,TGTGCCAGCAGCCCCCGGGCGGGAGAGACCCAGTACTTC,CASSPRAGETQYF
NA,14,TRBV11-3,TRBJ2-7,NA,TGTGCCAGCAGCCCGGGTAGGGCGGGGAGGGAGCAGTACTTC,CASSPGRAGREQYF
NA,15,TRBV6-5,TRBJ2-7,NA,TGTGCCAGCAATAATCGCGGGGTCAACTCCTACGAGCAGTACTTC,CASNNRGVNSYEQYF
NA,17,TRBV4-3,TRBJ2-6,TRBD1,TGCGCCAGCAGCCGTGGGACAGGTACAATTGGGGCCAACGTCCTGACTTTC,CASSRGTGTIGANVLTF
NA,11,TRBV5-5,TRBJ2-4,NA,TGTGCCAGCAGCTGGGGAGACATTCAGTACTTC,CASSWGDIQYF
NA,17,TRBV7-3,TRBJ1-2,TRBD1,TGTGCCAGCAGCTTAACCATCAGGGGGAAGTCCAACTATGGCTACACCTTC,CASSLTIRGKSNYGYTF
NA,12,TRBV5-1,TRBJ1-4,NA,TGCGCCAGCGCCGGGGGGAATGAAAAACTGTTTTTT,CASAGGNEKLFF
NA,15,TRBV27,TRBJ2-3,TRBD1,TGTGCCAGCAGTTCGAGGACAGGGGCCACAGATACGCAGTATTTT,CASSSRTGATDTQYF
NA,14,TRBV28,TRBJ1-4,TRBD1,TGTGCCAGCAGTGTCGACAGGGTATACGAAAAACTGTTTTTT,CASSVDRVYEKLFF
NA,15,TRBV27,TRBJ2-3,TRBD2,TGTGCCAGCCGTTCAAGGACTAGCGGGACAGATACGCAGTATTTT,CASRSRTSGTDTQYF
once,14,TRBV5-1,TRBJ2-7,TRBD2,TGCGCCAGCAGCTCCGGGACTAGCGGCTACGAGCAGTACTTC,CASSSGTSGYEQYF
NA,13,TRBV7-3,TRBJ2-7,TRBD1,TGTGCCAGCAGCACCACAGGGGCCTACGAGCAGTACTTC,CASSTTGAYEQYF
NA,15,TRBV27,TRBJ2-5,NA,TGTGCCAGCAGTAAAAACAGGGTGGGTCAAGAGACCCAGTACTTC,CASSKNRVGQETQYF
NA,16,TRBV10-2,TRBJ1-1,NA,TGCGCCAGCATTACCGACTTGGGACAACCGAACACTGAAGCTTTCTTT,CASITDLGQPNTEAFF
NA,14,TRBV2,TRBJ2-1,NA,TGTGCCAGCATGTCTGAGAATTCCTACAATGAGCAGTTCTTC,CASMSENSYNEQFF
once,18,TRBV5-6,TRBJ1-1,TRBD1,TGTGCCAGCAGCTTTGGACAGGGGGCGAATATTCAGAACACTGAAGCTTTCTTT,CASSFGQGANIQNTEAFF
NA,16,TRBV5-5,TRBJ1-3,NA,TGTGCCAGCAGCTACCCGGACGGGGGCTCTGGAAACACCATATATTTT,CASSYPDGGSGNTIYF
once,15,TRBV10-3,TRBJ2-3,NA,TGTGCCATCAGTGAGTCGTGGAGGGACGCAGATACGCAGTATTTT,CAISESWRDADTQYF
NA,14,TRBV18,TRBJ2-1,NA,TGTGCCAGCTCACCTCGGTTTTCGGACAATGAGCAGTTCTTC,CASSPRFSDNEQFF
NA,11,TRBV12-3/TRBV12-4,TRBJ2-2,NA,TGTGCCAGCAGGGCGGTCGGTGAGCTGTTTTTT,CASRAVGELFF
NA,15,TRBV6-6,TRBJ2-2,TRBD1,TGTGCCAGCAGATATGACAGGGTCGGGAACGGGGAGCTGTTTTTT,CASRYDRVGNGELFF
NA,17,TRBV5-1,TRBJ1-6,TRBD1,TGCGCCAGCAGCCCCGGACAGGGTTCATCCTATAATTCACCCCTCCACTTT,CASSPGQGSSYNSPLHF